The next 21 T cell receptor beta chains were all read from a single sample in a study of cytomegalovirus exposure and HLA in healthy donors. Using immunoSEQ multiplex PCR, the repertoire was profiled, and TCRdb retains in-frame clones only, with some absent. Of about 120,000 clones listed, roughly nine tenths are singletons. Material for sequencing was PBMCs. These receptors were taken from a woman aged 18-35 years in good health and CMV-seronegative.

This chain connects TRBV11-2 to TRBJ2-2; TRBD2 agrees at 12 bases. Losses at the gene ends were 5 bases for V and 4 bases for J; bases not matched to a gene: 5. Looked up from germline, CDR1 is SGHAT and CDR2 is FQNNGV. This CDR3 has 16 amino acids. CDR3 in DNA: TGTGCCAGCAGCCCGCCGGGACTAGCGGGCACCGGGGAGCTGTTTTTT. It translates to CASSPPGLAGTGELFF.

This chain connects TRBV4-1 to TRBJ2-5; 8 bases fit TRBD2. Germline trimming cut 1 base from V and 5 bases from J; bases unmatched to any gene: 12. Per germline, CDR1 MGHRA and CDR2 YSYEKL. This CDR3 contains 17 residues. The CDR3 is CASSQGEAGVMSETQYF. DNA for the CDR3: TGCGCCAGCAGCCAAGGCGAAGCGGGAGTTATGTCGGAGACCCAGTACTTC.

The V call is TRBV11-1, the J call TRBJ2-1; TRBD2 matches at 9 bases. V lost 3 bases to trimming and J lost 3 bases; unmatched junction nucleotides: 3. CDR1 and CDR2 (germline): SGHAT, FQDESV (reference sequence). This CDR3 contains 15 residues. The CDR3 DNA sequence: TGTGCCAGCAGCTTTAGCGGGAGAATCTACAATGAGCAGTTCTTC. It specifies CASSFSGRIYNEQFF.

J is TRBJ2-7 and V is TRBV5-1, with D possibly being TRBD2 (5 bases). The V and J ends lost 5 bases and 6 bases respectively, with 18 bases between them. This CDR3 contains 14 residues. CDR1 is SGHRS, CDR2 YFSETQ, per germline. Here the CDR3 reads CASRPPSLGGEQYF. In nucleotides, the CDR3 is TGCGCCAGCAGACCCCCTAGCTTAGGTGGCGAGCAGTACTTC.

V usage is TRBV14 and J usage is TRBJ2-1; 7 positions agree with TRBD1. The V and J ends lost 3 bases and 4 bases, in that order; junction bases with no gene match: 3. In germline, CDR1 is SGHDN, CDR2 FVKESK. CDR3 length equals 14 residues. CDR3 sequence: CASSQWDRYNEQFF. DNA for the CDR3: TGTGCCAGCAGCCAGTGGGACAGATACAATGAGCAGTTCTTC.

This clone was found once. The gene calls are TRBV2 and TRBJ2-5; D is possibly TRBD1 (6 bases). The germline gives CDR1 SNHLY, CDR2 FYNNEI. This CDR3 region has 13 residues. With 6 bases removed from V and 2 bases from J, the gap between germline ends came to 10 bases. The CDR3 region has the DNA TGTGCCAGCAGGGGGACATTGCAAGAGACCCAGTACTTC. Protein sequence: CASRGTLQETQYF.

The V gene is TRBV6-1, the J gene TRBJ1-1, with D perhaps TRBD1 (5 bases). The CDR3 covers 13 residues. Per germline, CDR1 MNHNS and CDR2 SASEGT. V was clipped by 6 bases and J by 0 bases, with 8 bases between them. The chain's CDR3 is CASRQELNTEAFF. The CDR3 DNA follows: TGTGCCAGCAGACAGGAGTTGAACACTGAAGCTTTCTTT.

V is TRBV6-5 and J is TRBJ2-4; the match to TRBD1 covers 9 bases. CDR3 size: 15 residues. The V and J ends lost 6 bases and 2 bases, in that order; junction bases with no gene match: 5. CDR1 and CDR2 from the germline V gene are MNHEY and SVGAGI. The chain's CDR3 is CASRTGTGTKNIQYF. The CDR3 DNA sequence: TGTGCCAGCAGAACCGGGACAGGGACCAAAAACATTCAGTACTTC.

In regard to this clone: Different DNA sequences within this sample yield the same CDR3. The J gene is TRBJ2-7, the V gene TRBV7-6; unclear D gene. This CDR3 contains 13 residues. CDR1 is SGHVS and CDR2 is FNYEAQ in the germline V gene. The germline V and J ends were trimmed by 4 bases and 2 bases, with 9 bases remaining between them. The CDR3 loop reads CASSYRETYEQYF. In DNA form, the CDR3 reads TGTGCCAGCAGCTACCGAGAAACCTACGAGCAGTACTTC. Together with reference TRBV7-6 and TRBJ2-7, the CDR3 gives the full variable domain: GAGVSQSPRYKVTKRGQDVALRCDPISGHVSLYWYRQALGQGPEFLTYFNYEAQQDKSGLPNDRFSAERPEGSISTLTIQRTEQRDSAMYRCASSYRETYEQYFGPGTRLTVT.

Only one count was recorded for this clone. The chain joins TRBV19 to TRBJ1-5; D unresolved. Between the trimmed V and J ends, which lost 7 bases and 2 bases, there was a span of 15 bases. This CDR3 comprises 15 residues. Germline loops: CDR1 LNHDA, CDR2 SQIVND (reference sequence). The CDR3 sequence is CASINRGDGNQPQHF. Here the CDR3 DNA reads TGTGCCAGTATTAACCGAGGAGATGGCAATCAGCCCCAGCATTTT.

The chain has TRBV4-1 and TRBJ1-1; 7 nucleotides match TRBD1. Looked up from germline, CDR1 is MGHRA and CDR2 is YSYEKL. The V segment lost 4 bases and the J segment 7 bases; nucleotides outside the gene matches: 9. The CDR3 covers 14 residues. DNA of the CDR3: TGCGCCAGCAGCCGCGACGTCGGGACAGTTGAAGCTTTCTTT. Translating gives CASSRDVGTVEAFF.

This chain connects TRBV11-3 to TRBJ2-1; 13 positions match TRBD2. CDR1 and CDR2 from the germline V gene are SGHNT and YENEEA. The CDR3 has 15 amino acids. Trimming at V came to 5 bases and at J to 4 bases, leaving 2 bases not matched to a gene. CDR3 bases: TGTGCCAGCAGCCCGGGACTAGCGGGGTACAATGAGCAGTTCTTC. Residues: CASSPGLAGYNEQFF.

In DNA form, the CDR3 reads TGTGCCAGCTCCCTTAGGGAGGCTAGCGGGAGGCGTGAGCAGTACTTC. It translates to CASSLREASGRREQYF. The rearrangement links TRBV18 to TRBJ2-7; 11 nucleotides line up with TRBD2. There are 16 residues in the CDR3. The V gene's germline CDR1 is KGHSH and CDR2 LQKENI. The junction had 14 bases not matched to a gene; V was cut back by 6 bases and J by 7 bases.

V and J are TRBV5-6 and TRBJ1-1; 11 bases line up with TRBD1. Germline V gene lookup returns CDR1 SGHDT and CDR2 YYEEEE. The CDR3 runs 17 residues. V lost 4 bases, J lost 0 bases, and 8 bases stayed unmatched. CDR3 in DNA: TGTGCCAGCAGCCTACGGGACAGGGGGACAATGAACACTGAAGCTTTCTTT. It is translated as CASSLRDRGTMNTEAFF. The full variable domain, in which reference TRBV5-6 and TRBJ1-1 provide the parts outside the CDR3, is DAGVTQSPTHLIKTRGQQVTLRCSPKSGHDTVSWYQQALGQGPQFIFQYYEEEERQRGNFPDRFSGHQFPNYSSELNVNALLLGDSALYLCASSLRDRGTMNTEAFFGQGTRLTVV.

CDR3 in amino acids: CASSPFIKRNYGYTF. Written as DNA, the CDR3 is TGTGCCAGCTCACCTTTCATAAAGAGAAACTATGGCTACACCTTC. This chain links TRBV18 with TRBJ1-2; D is uncertain. V lost 3 bases, J lost 2 bases, and 13 bases lay in between. This CDR3 comprises 15 residues. CDR1 is KGHSH and CDR2 is LQKENI in the germline V gene.

The chain combines TRBV28 with TRBJ1-1; D unresolved. Germline CDR1 reads MDHEN; CDR2 reads SYDVKM. The length of the CDR3 is 14 residues. V was pared by 6 bases and J by 0 bases, with 11 bases between. The CDR3 protein is CASSTVSLNTEAFF. CDR3 coding DNA: TGTGCCAGCAGCACCGTTAGTTTGAACACTGAAGCTTTCTTT.

This chain links TRBV9 with TRBJ1-1; D remains ambiguous. Trimming removed 0 bases from V and 3 bases from J, with 9 bases in between. The CDR3 contains 14 residues. Germline-derived CDR1 and CDR2 are SGDLS and YYNGEE. The CDR3 is CASSVGRKDTEAFF. The CDR3 nucleotides are TGTGCCAGCAGCGTAGGGCGGAAAGACACTGAAGCTTTCTTT.

The chain recombines TRBV29-1 with TRBJ2-2; D possibly corresponds to TRBD1 (5 bases). CDR1 SQVTM and CDR2 ANQGSEA come from the germline V gene. CDR3 length: 12 residues. V lost 6 bases, J lost 0 bases, and 5 bases lay in between. CDR3 loop: CSVDTNTGELFF. CDR3 DNA sequence: TGCAGCGTGGACACGAACACCGGGGAGCTGTTTTTT.

V is TRBV28 and J is TRBJ2-1, with TRBD2 matching over 8 bases. The CDR3 is 16 residues long. The germline V gene encodes CDR1 MDHEN and CDR2 SYDVKM. Germline trimming cut 5 bases from V and 8 bases from J; bases unmatched to any gene: 14. CDR3: CASSPRRLAGRHEQFF. CDR3 in DNA: TGTGCCAGCAGTCCGCGGCGCCTAGCGGGTCGTCATGAGCAGTTCTTC.

The CDR3 sequence: CASRGFGGKGPDTQYF. DNA of the CDR3: TGTGCCAGCAGGGGTTTTGGCGGGAAGGGGCCAGATACGCAGTATTTT. The chain carries TRBV13 and TRBJ2-3; D may be TRBD2 (6 bases). Germline V gene sequence: CDR1 PRHDT, CDR2 FYEKMQ (reference sequence). Between the trimmed V and J ends, which lost 6 bases and 4 bases, there was a span of 20 bases. CDR3 length equals 16 residues.

The chain combines TRBV25-1 with TRBJ2-3; D is possibly TRBD2 (5 bases). The CDR3 has 13 residues. Trimming removed 4 bases at V and 2 bases at J, with 7 bases between. The germline V gene encodes CDR1 MGHDK and CDR2 SYGVNS. The CDR3 coding sequence is TGTGCCAGCAGTGTGGAGGACACAGATACGCAGTATTTT. Its translation: CASSVEDTDTQYF.